Sequencing of this T cell receptor beta chain was carried out in a study of human T cells and chemical hapten exposure. For the study at large: Per-sample TCR yield variation was attributed mainly to small pooled library volume differences.

The CDR3 has 15 residues. Deletions cut 3 bases from V and 1 base from J, with 10 bases between. Germline CDR1 is SGHTA and CDR2 is FQGNSA. Whole blood that had not been fractionated was the source of extracted total RNA. General study results and limits: High-frequency TCRs, those above 1 in 1000, stayed the same after DPC sensitization.

This clonotype was recorded at least ten times. The target antigen is unknown. Individual cDNA molecules received unique molecular identifiers in the library. Authors' data handling: Sample TCR totals centred on a median of roughly 96,000, ranging about 20,000 to 700,000. TCRdb redid the calling of the 5' RACE reads with MiXCR, one entry per CDR3 protein. Here the V and J calls rest on TCRdb's processing, not on the authors' analysis. The sample includes some 150,000 distinct CDR3 sequences, about 4% of them seen just once. The TCR originated in a female donor in good health. The chain is built from TRBV7-2 and TRBJ1-5; D remains unclear. The CDR3 nucleotides read TGTGCCAGCAGCTTCTCCCTAGAGAGCAATCAGCCCCAGCATTTT. This encodes CASSFSLESNQPQHF.